This passage covers 17 T cell receptor beta chains from one sample sequenced in a study of blood T cell repertoires in COVID-19. Repertoires were generated with immunoSEQ multiplex PCR, while TCRdb's copy carries only in-frame clones and drops some. Here the sample spans about 12,000 clones, 73% being singletons. The sequenced sample was peripheral blood. These TCRs come from a human donor in a cohort sampled during active COVID-19.

CDR3 amino acids: CASSQTGDNTEAFF. The CDR3 nucleotides read TGTGCCAGCAGCCAGACAGGGGACAACACTGAAGCTTTCTTT. V gene TRBV7-9 combines with J gene TRBJ1-1, with TRBD1 matching over 8 bases. The CDR3 covers 14 residues. After removal of 5 bases from V and 2 bases from J, the junction contained 4 bases not matched to a gene. In germline, CDR1 is SEHNR, CDR2 FQNEAQ (reference sequence).

The CDR3, as DNA: TGTGCCAGCACCGACTCTGGCTCCTACAATGAGCAGTTCTTC. Translation gives CASTDSGSYNEQFF. The chain uses TRBV6-6 and TRBJ2-1; D remains ambiguous. The CDR3 has 14 amino acids. Deletions cut 7 bases from V and 0 bases from J, with 10 bases between. Germline V gene lookup returns CDR1 MNHNY and CDR2 SVGAGI (reference sequence).

V gene TRBV28 combines with J gene TRBJ1-2; D is unclear. Trimming cost V 3 bases and J 4 bases, with 9 bases left between them. Germline values: CDR1 MDHEN, CDR2 SYDVKM. The CDR3 is 13 residues long. CDR3 DNA sequence: TGTGCCAGCAGTTTTCACTTTGGCTATGGCTACACCTTC. Amino acid sequence: CASSFHFGYGYTF.

The chain employs TRBV5-1 and TRBJ2-1; a possible D gene is TRBD1 (6 bases). The CDR3 is 14 amino acids. Trimming took 2 bases from V and 5 from J, leaving 11 bases between them. CDR1 is SGHRS, CDR2 YFSETQ, per germline. CDR3 loop: CASSFPTGNNEQFF. The CDR3 nucleotides read TGCGCCAGCAGCTTCCCTACAGGGAACAATGAGCAGTTCTTC.

The chain is built from TRBV6-6 and TRBJ2-6, with a tentative D call TRBD1 (7 bases). The length of the CDR3 is 16 residues. The ends were cut back, 5 bases at V and 3 bases at J, with 14 bases in the middle. Germline V gene lookup returns CDR1 MNHNY and CDR2 SVGAGI (reference sequence). Written as DNA, the CDR3 is TGTGCCAGCAGTCCCTACAGGGGAGGTGGGGCCAACGTCCTGACTTTC. This encodes CASSPYRGGGANVLTF.

This chain uses TRBV5-6 with TRBJ1-6, with no clear D. The length of the CDR3 is 17 residues. V gave up 4 bases and J gave up 0 bases, with 14 bases separating them. Germline V gives CDR1 SGHDT, CDR2 YYEEEE. CDR3 sequence: CASSHRSKSSYNSPLHF. The CDR3 bases are TGTGCCAGCAGCCACCGGAGTAAGAGCTCCTATAATTCACCCCTCCACTTT.

J is TRBJ1-1 and V is TRBV29-1; weak D call: TRBD1 (5 bases). Germline CDR1 reads SQVTM; CDR2 reads ANQGSEA. The CDR3 extends over 12 amino acids. Trimming removed 7 bases from V and 1 base from J, with 10 bases in between. The CDR3 is CSGSRENTEAFF. CDR3 DNA sequence: TGCAGCGGGTCCAGGGAGAACACTGAAGCTTTCTTT.

The rearrangement links TRBV24-1 to TRBJ2-3; D may be TRBD1 (5 bases). The CDR3 spans 17 residues. Trimming stripped 2 bases from V and 2 bases from J, with 16 bases between. CDR1 KGHDR and CDR2 SFDVKD come from the germline V gene. The CDR3, as DNA: TGTGCCACCAGTGATTCGACCAGGGCCCTCAACACAGATACGCAGTATTTT. Residues: CATSDSTRALNTDTQYF.

This clone is labeled medium-sized. The chain employs TRBV7-6 and TRBJ2-7; possible D gene TRBD1, 6 bases. The CDR3 has 15 amino acids. Trimming pared 1 base from V and 4 bases from J, leaving 14 bases between. Looked up from germline, CDR1 is SGHVS and CDR2 is FNYEAQ. CDR3 nucleotides: TGTGCCAGCAGCTTAGAGTCAGGGGCCCAATACGAGCAGTACTTC. Protein product: CASSLESGAQYEQYF. Using reference TRBV7-6 and TRBJ2-7 for the parts outside the CDR3, the full variable domain is GAGVSQSPRYKVTKRGQDVALRCDPISGHVSLYWYRQALGQGPEFLTYFNYEAQQDKSGLPNDRFSAERPEGSISTLTIQRTEQRDSAMYRCASSLESGAQYEQYFGPGTRLTVT.

J is TRBJ1-5 and V is TRBV5-1, with 8 bases that match TRBD1. The germline V gene has CDR1 SGHRS and CDR2 YFSETQ. The CDR3 has 15 amino acids. After removal of 3 bases from V and 5 bases from J, the junction contained 7 bases not matched to a gene. Here the CDR3 DNA reads TGCGCCAGCAGCTCTGGACAGGGAAGGGATCAGCCCCAGCATTTT. Its protein is CASSSGQGRDQPQHF. The whole variable domain, remainder taken from reference TRBV5-1 and TRBJ1-5, is KAGVTQTPRYLIKTRGQQVTLSCSPISGHRSVSWYQQTPGQGLQFLFEYFSETQRNKGNFPGRFSGRQFSNSRSEMNVSTLELGDSALYLCASSSGQGRDQPQHFGDGTRLSIL.

J is TRBJ1-2 and V is TRBV2, with D possibly being TRBD1 (6 bases). The V gene's germline CDR1 is SNHLY and CDR2 FYNNEI. V dropped 4 bases and J dropped 4 bases, with 10 bases sitting between them. The CDR3 sequence is 13 residues long. CDR3 loop: CASSGETGYGYTF. CDR3 nucleotides: TGTGCCAGCAGTGGGGAGACAGGCTATGGCTACACCTTC.

This chain joins TRBV9 and TRBJ1-1; tentative D call: TRBD1 (6 bases). Germline V gene data show CDR1 as SGDLS and CDR2 as YYNGEE. Trimming removed 6 bases at V and 0 bases at J, with 12 bases between. This CDR3 spans 14 amino acids. CDR3 bases: TGTGCCAGCAACCCCGGACAGTTGAACACTGAAGCTTTCTTT. As protein: CASNPGQLNTEAFF.

The gene calls are TRBV27 and TRBJ2-7, with a weak D call TRBD1 (6 bases). Germline CDR1 reads MNHEY; CDR2 reads SMNVEV (reference sequence). V lost 3 bases and J lost 2, with 14 bases in between. The CDR3 runs to 15 residues. Written as DNA, the CDR3 is TGTGCCAGCAGTTTGGCCCCGGGACAAACCTACGAGCAGTACTTC. Translated: CASSLAPGQTYEQYF.

The CDR3 bases are TGTGCCAGCAGCTTGGCCGGGGGGGGGCTTCGCTCCTACGAGCAGTACTTC. Translating gives CASSLAGGGLRSYEQYF. The rearrangement joins TRBV5-4 to TRBJ2-7, with TRBD2 identical over 8 bases. Germline loops: CDR1 SGHNT, CDR2 YYREEE (reference sequence). V shed 0 bases and J 0 bases; nucleotides not matched to a gene: 8. The CDR3 runs 17 residues.

The V and J genes are TRBV5-1 and TRBJ1-2, with 12 nucleotides matching TRBD1. The ends lost 4 bases at V and 8 bases at J; junction bases unmatched: 12. The CDR3 consists of 16 residues. CDR1 is SGHRS, CDR2 YFSETQ, per germline. The CDR3 region has the DNA TGCGCCAGCAGCCTTACCGGGACAGGGGGCGCAGGGGGCTACACCTTC. It is translated as CASSLTGTGGAGGYTF. The variable domain in full, with the rest retrieved from reference TRBV5-1 and TRBJ1-2, is KAGVTQTPRYLIKTRGQQVTLSCSPISGHRSVSWYQQTPGQGLQFLFEYFSETQRNKGNFPGRFSGRQFSNSRSEMNVSTLELGDSALYLCASSLTGTGGAGGYTFGSGTRLTVV.

V gene TRBV5-1 combines with J gene TRBJ2-3; 8 nucleotides align to TRBD2. The CDR3 has 18 residues. J lost 2 bases, V lost 4 bases, and 15 bases had no gene match. From germline, CDR1 is SGHRS and CDR2 YFSETQ. As DNA, the CDR3 is TGCGCCAGCAGCGTAAATCGGGAGGGGTTCGTCTTCACAGATACGCAGTATTTT. Translating gives CASSVNREGFVFTDTQYF.

This chain joins TRBV9 and TRBJ2-3; 8 positions match TRBD2. After removal of 0 bases from V and 0 bases from J, the junction contained 6 bases not matched to a gene. The CDR3 spans 17 residues. The germline V gene has CDR1 SGDLS and CDR2 YYNGEE. The CDR3 here is CASSVAKTSGSTDTQYF. For the CDR3, the DNA is TGTGCCAGCAGCGTAGCTAAAACTAGCGGTAGCACAGATACGCAGTATTTT.